The rows below give T cell receptor beta chains drawn from one sample of a study of cytomegalovirus exposure and HLA in healthy donors. Measured with immunoSEQ multiplex PCR; TCRdb has only the in-frame clones, and not every one. The sample comprises 210,000 or so clones, around nine tenths of which are singletons, and around 1% rests with the top ten. Sequencing input: PBMCs. The receptors derive from a woman aged 18-30 years in good health and CMV-seronegative. CDR3s include the opening cysteine and the closing phenylalanine or tryptophan. D genes are given only for firm matches. The size field is filled for only some rows; it gives once, few, many or a size class.

TRBD1,TRBV4-3,TRBJ1-1,NA,TGCGCCAGCAGCCAAGGGGGACAGCGAGCTTTCTTT,CASSQGGQRAFF
NA,TRBV5-4,TRBJ2-5,NA,TGTGCCAGCAGCCGAAGTAGCGGTTACCAAGAGACCCAGTACTTC,CASSRSSGYQETQYF
NA,TRBV7-9,TRBJ1-2,NA,TGTGCCAGCAGCCAAAGTCTGGCGGCTGGCTACACCTTC,CASSQSLAAGYTF
TRBD1,TRBV5-1,TRBJ2-5,NA,TGCGCCAGCCGACAGGGGGCAGGGGAGACCCAGTACTTC,CASRQGAGETQYF
NA,TRBV7-9,TRBJ1-4,NA,TGTGCCAGCAGCTTCCATAATGAAAAACTGTTTTTT,CASSFHNEKLFF
TRBD2,TRBV7-2,TRBJ2-1,NA,TGTGCCAGCAGCTTACTAGCGGGGTACAATGAGCAGTTCTTC,CASSLLAGYNEQFF
NA,TRBV5-4,TRBJ2-1,NA,TGTGCCAGCAGCTTGAGAGCTTTCGATGAGCAGTTCTTC,CASSLRAFDEQFF
TRBD1,TRBV15,TRBJ2-2,NA,TGTGCCACCAGAGCACAGGGGGGCACCGGGGAGCTGTTTTTT,CATRAQGGTGELFF
TRBD1,TRBV7-9,TRBJ2-7,NA,TGTGCCAGCAGCTTCTATCGGACAGGGGCCTACGAGCAGTACTTC,CASSFYRTGAYEQYF
NA,TRBV10-3,TRBJ1-1,NA,TGTGCCATCAGTCCTACAGGACCGAACACTGAAGCTTTCTTT,CAISPTGPNTEAFF
TRBD1,TRBV7-9,TRBJ1-2,once,TGTGCCAGCAGCTCCAGGGGGCTCGAGTATGGCTACACCTTC,CASSSRGLEYGYTF
NA,TRBV27,TRBJ2-1,NA,TGTGCCAGCAGTACCCTGGCGGGGGCGAGCTACAATGAGCAGTTCTTC,CASSTLAGASYNEQFF
NA,TRBV6-1,TRBJ1-2,NA,TGTGCCAGCAGTGAACGGGGGGCGAAGAGTAGTGGCTACACCTTC,CASSERGAKSSGYTF
NA,TRBV4-2,TRBJ2-1,NA,TGTGCCAGCGGCGGGGATACGACCTACAATGAGCAGTTCTTC,CASGGDTTYNEQFF
TRBD2,TRBV11-3,TRBJ2-1,NA,TGTGCCAGCAGCGCTAGCGGGCACTCCTACAATGAGCAGTTCTTC,CASSASGHSYNEQFF
NA,TRBV19,TRBJ1-4,NA,TGTGCCAGTAGTGGCCCGGGTACCACTGAAAAACTGTTTTTT,CASSGPGTTEKLFF
TRBD1,TRBV7-6,TRBJ1-2,NA,TGTGCCAGCAGCTCAGGGGGGAACTATGGCTACACCTTC,CASSSGGNYGYTF
TRBD1,TRBV10-3,TRBJ1-1,NA,TGTGCCATCAGTGAGTCGAAAAGGGACAGGGGGAACACTGAAGCTTTCTTT,CAISESKRDRGNTEAFF
NA,TRBV21-1,TRBJ1-1,NA,TGTGCCAGTGTAAGGGGACAGGGATCCTCGATGGCTGAAGCTTTCTTT,CASVRGQGSSMAEAFF
NA,TRBV18,TRBJ2-7,NA,TGTGCCAGCTCACCTCGTTTGACTCCCTACGAGCAGTACTTC,CASSPRLTPYEQYF
TRBD2,TRBV7-3,TRBJ2-3,NA,TGTGCCAGCAGCTTCGGACTAGCGGGAGATACGCAGTATTTT,CASSFGLAGDTQYF
NA,TRBV19,TRBJ2-3,NA,TGTGCCAGTAGTATAACTCCCAACACAGATACGCAGTATTTT,CASSITPNTDTQYF
NA,TRBV7-9,TRBJ2-5,NA,TGTGCCAGCACCTTCTCTAACCGACACATGGGACTCCCTTACTTC,CASTFSNRHMGLPYF
TRBD2,TRBV11-3,TRBJ2-7,NA,TGTGCCAGCAGCTTAGAATATTTGACTAGCGGATACTACGAGCAGTACTTC,CASSLEYLTSGYYEQYF
TRBD1,TRBV19,TRBJ2-1,NA,TGTGCCAGTAGTCCCAGACAGGGTCCCGTCTACAATGAGCAGTTCTTC,CASSPRQGPVYNEQFF
TRBD1,TRBV6-5,TRBJ1-2,NA,TGTGCCAGCAGTTCGAGGACAGGGACCAACTATGGCTACACCTTC,CASSSRTGTNYGYTF
TRBD1,TRBV29-1,TRBJ1-2,NA,TGCAGCATTGGACAGGATGGCTACACCTTC,CSIGQDGYTF
NA,TRBV7-2,TRBJ2-3,NA,TGTGCCAGCACCCACTCCCCCGCAGATACGCAGTATTTT,CASTHSPADTQYF
TRBD2,TRBV18,TRBJ2-1,NA,TGTGCCAGCTCACCATCTAGCGGGGGACCCTACAATGAGCAGTTCTTC,CASSPSSGGPYNEQFF
NA,TRBV4-2,TRBJ1-5,NA,TGTGCCAGCAGCCAAACACCCTCAGGGCTCAGCCAGCCCCAGCATTTT,CASSQTPSGLSQPQHF
TRBD1,TRBV30,TRBJ1-2,NA,TGTGCCTTTCTTGGGACAGGGAGTCTCTACGGCTACACCTTC,CAFLGTGSLYGYTF
TRBD2,TRBV7-7,TRBJ2-1,NA,TGTGCCAGCAGCCCATCCCCGGGACTAGCGGACCAATTTTACAATGAGCAGTTCTTC,CASSPSPGLADQFYNEQFF
NA,TRBV5-4,TRBJ1-6,few,TGTGCCAGCAGCTCCCAAGATAGTTCGTCCTATAATTCACCCCTCCACTTT,CASSSQDSSSYNSPLHF
NA,TRBV29-1,TRBJ1-1,NA,TGCAGCGTTTCGGGTCGGACACCGTTATTGAACACTGAAGCTTTCTTT,CSVSGRTPLLNTEAFF
NA,TRBV4-3,TRBJ2-1,NA,TGCGCCAGCAGCCAAGGGGGGCCTAGCAATGAGCAGTTCTTC,CASSQGGPSNEQFF
TRBD1,TRBV5-1,TRBJ1-1,NA,TGCGCCAGCAGGGTATCAGGGGGCGGAAGCACTGAAGCTTTCTTT,CASRVSGGGSTEAFF
TRBD2,TRBV7-6,TRBJ2-2,NA,TGTGCCAGCAGCCTAGCGGGAGTATCAGGGGAGCTGTTTTTT,CASSLAGVSGELFF
NA,TRBV2,TRBJ2-5,NA,TGTGCCAGCAGTGGCTTGTCCATCAGGGAGACCCAGTACTTC,CASSGLSIRETQYF
NA,TRBV5-1,TRBJ2-7,NA,TGCGCCAGCAGCTCGTCCGCCTTTTTCGGCGAGCAGTACTTC,CASSSSAFFGEQYF
TRBD1,TRBV6-1,TRBJ1-1,NA,TGTGCCAGCAGAGGACAGGCTGAAGCTTTCTTT,CASRGQAEAFF
NA,TRBV7-9,TRBJ2-1,NA,TGTGCCAGTGAAGAAGCCGAGCAGTTCTTC,CASEEAEQFF
TRBD1,TRBV11-3,TRBJ1-5,NA,TGTGCCAGCAGCGACAGGGATCAGCCCCAGCATTTT,CASSDRDQPQHF
NA,TRBV11-3,TRBJ1-5,NA,TGTGCCAGCAGGTACGAGGGATCGTATAGCAATCAGCCCCAGCATTTT,CASRYEGSYSNQPQHF
NA,TRBV9,TRBJ2-3,NA,TGTGCCAGCAGCGTAGAGGGGGTTAGCGGGCTCGTAGATACGCAGTATTTT,CASSVEGVSGLVDTQYF
TRBD1,TRBV9,TRBJ1-3,NA,TGTGCCAGCAGCGCAGCCCCCAGGGGGGACTCTGGAAACACCATATATTTT,CASSAAPRGDSGNTIYF
TRBD1,TRBV6-6,TRBJ2-7,NA,TGTGCCAGCAATCCCCGCCGGGACAGTCGATCCTACGAGCAGTACTTC,CASNPRRDSRSYEQYF
NA,TRBV11-2,TRBJ2-1,NA,TGTGCCAGCAGCTTAGATCTAGGCGAAAGCTCCTACAATGAGCAGTTCTTC,CASSLDLGESSYNEQFF
NA,TRBV4-3,TRBJ2-5,NA,TGCGCCAGCAGCCCTGAGGCTAGAGAGCCGATCGAGACCCAGTACTTC,CASSPEAREPIETQYF
TRBD1,TRBV5-6,TRBJ1-2,NA,TGTGCCAGCAGCGGACAGGGCGCCTATGGCTACACCTTC,CASSGQGAYGYTF
TRBD1,TRBV12-5,TRBJ1-2,NA,TGTGCTAGGGACCCGACAGGGGGGAAATGTTTGTATGGCTACACCTTC,CARDPTGGKCLYGYTF
TRBD1,TRBV6-6,TRBJ1-4,NA,TGTGCCAGCAGTTACGGGACAGTTAATGAAAAACTGTTTTTT,CASSYGTVNEKLFF
NA,TRBV7-2,TRBJ2-3,NA,TGTGCCAGCAGCCTCGGGACTCATGGAGATACGCAGTATTTT,CASSLGTHGDTQYF
TRBD1,TRBV7-8,TRBJ2-7,NA,TGTGCCAGCAGCTTAAATCCGGGACAGGGCGCCTACGAGCAGTACTTC,CASSLNPGQGAYEQYF
NA,TRBV2,TRBJ1-2,NA,TGTGCCAGCAGTACAGGGAGAGGTGGCTACACCTTC,CASSTGRGGYTF
TRBD2,TRBV19,TRBJ2-5,NA,TGTGCCAGTAGTATTCAAAGCGGGGGGGGACAAGAGACCCAGTACTTC,CASSIQSGGGQETQYF